This T cell receptor (beta chain) was identified in a study of blood T cell repertoires in COVID-19. At the level of the study: Samples taken during acute and convalescent COVID-19 were collected in the United States, Italy and Spain. From T cells, B-cell-depleted T cells, or PBMCs came the material, which was cDNA or gDNA.

Repertoires were generated with immunoSEQ multiplex PCR, while TCRdb's copy carries only in-frame clones and drops some. In the table there are roughly 200,000 clones, roughly 90% of which are singletons. The CDR3 runs 16 residues. The V gene lost 1 base and the J gene lost 4 bases, with 16 bases spanning the gap. Germline V gene sequence: CDR1 MGHDK, CDR2 SYGVNS. The sequenced sample consisted of peripheral blood. V gene TRBV25-1 combines with J gene TRBJ2-5; D might be TRBD2 (7 bases). The receptor's source is a man aged 70 or older with acute or convalescent COVID-19. The CDR3: CASSEWGREWRETQYF. The CDR3 coding sequence is TGTGCCAGCAGTGAATGGGGGCGGGAGTGGAGAGAGACCCAGTACTTC. The variable domain in full, with the rest retrieved from reference TRBV25-1 and TRBJ2-5, is EADIYQTPRYLVIGTGKKITLECSQTMGHDKMYWYQQDPGMELHLIHYSYGVNSTEKGDLSSESTVSRIRTEHFPLTLESARPSHTSQYLCASSEWGREWRETQYFGPGTRLLVL.